The T cell receptor beta chain described here comes from a study of prognosis after radiotherapy for stage I lung cancer. Genomic DNA provided the template from which TCR beta CDR3 was amplified by two-round multiplex PCR. With primers specific to each TRBV and TRBJ gene, the first-round PCR was performed. Each CDR3 protein gets one entry after TCRdb re-called the multiplex PCR reads with MiXCR. The profile covers about 14,000 distinct CDR3 sequences, with roughly 50% appearing a single time and 35% to 40% taken by the ten largest. The CDR3 is made up of 12 amino acids. From germline, CDR1 is WSHSY and CDR2 SAAADI. Trimming shortened V by 6 bases and J by 4 bases, and 9 bases separated the two germline ends. About this clonotype itself: A much larger clone sits a single nucleotide away, making a read error possible.

The sequences come from PBMCs, collected before or after stereotactic body radiation therapy (not recorded which). V usage is TRBV10-2 and J usage is TRBJ1-1, with D perhaps matching TRBD1 (6 bases). This TCR was recovered from a donor aged 50 or older with non-small cell lung cancer. The CDR3 spells CASRQGVTEAFF. The CDR3 region has the DNA TGCGCCAGCAGACAGGGAGTCACTGAAGCTTTCTTT.